The clone carrying this T cell receptor beta chain was picked up one time. Authors' processing steps: Reference gene primer amplification in the assay estimated nucleated cell counts. Sequencing used immunoSEQ multiplex PCR; TCRdb keeps in-frame clones, though not all of them. The V and J calls and the clone size are those of that table, but D and trimming were determined from the DNA. The data contain about 200,000 clones, approximately 88% of them singletons. The CDR3 is 15 residues long. The ends were cut back, 3 bases at V and 0 bases at J, with 13 bases in the middle. In germline, CDR1 is DFQATT, CDR2 SNEGSKA (reference sequence). This sample is part of a study of blood T cell repertoires in COVID-19. Study information: Some COVID-19 samples were acute and others convalescent; all came from the United States, Italy and Spain. Sample material is recorded as cDNA or gDNA derived from T cells, B-cell-depleted T cells, or PBMCs.

The clonotype comes from a man aged 60-69 years who had recovered from COVID-19. Sequenced sample: peripheral blood. The chain employs TRBV20-1 and TRBJ2-3, with D possibly matching TRBD2 (6 bases). CDR3 sequence (DNA): TGCAGTGCTAGTGGGGACTCTCCTAGCACAGATACGCAGTATTTT. It codes for CSASGDSPSTDTQYF.